This passage covers 5 T cell receptor beta chains from one sample sequenced in a study of blood T cell repertoires in COVID-19 (dated by TCRdb to 2018 to 2021). The library was made by the immunoSEQ multiplex PCR assay. Here the immuneACCESS table is served through TCRdb, limited to in-frame sequences with V and J called. Missing clones are a known gap in these copies; in checked studies unresolved V genes cover under half, and the rest lacks a known reason. Across this sample there are some 350,000 clones, with approximately 87% seen only once. Of the sample, 5.3% is held by the ten largest clones. What was sequenced was PBMCs or T cells enriched from blood (not recorded which). These receptors all stem from a woman aged 30 to 39 who had recovered from COVID-19.

The V call is TRBV28, the J call TRBJ1-1; D gene ambiguous. Germline V gene data show CDR1 as MDHEN and CDR2 as SYDVKM. CDR3 length: 14 residues. The V end was cut by 2 bases, the J end by 7 bases, with 14 bases between. DNA of the CDR3: TGTGCCAGCAGTTTAGCGGGCCGTCGAAATGAAGCTTTCTTT. Translating gives CASSLAGRRNEAFF.

Here the CDR3 reads CASSGSGGYHGEQFF. The CDR3 bases are TGTGCCAGCAGCGGTAGCGGGGGTTACCACGGTGAGCAGTTCTTC. The rearrangement joins TRBV2 to TRBJ2-1; TRBD2 matches at 9 bases. This CDR3 region has 15 residues. Germline V gene lookup returns CDR1 SNHLY and CDR2 FYNNEI. V lost 6 bases, J lost 9 bases, and 12 bases stayed unmatched.

In DNA, the CDR3 is TGCGCCAGCAGCTTATTGACAGGGGCGACAGATACGCAGTATTTT. Translation: CASSLLTGATDTQYF. The V gene is TRBV5-1, the J gene TRBJ2-3; 8 bases are a match to TRBD1. The CDR3 totals 15 residues. Trimming cost V 2 bases and J 3 bases; bases outside gene matches: 5. Germline values: CDR1 SGHRS, CDR2 YFSETQ.

V and J are TRBV6-5 and TRBJ2-7; D perhaps matches TRBD1 (6 bases). CDR1 is MNHEY, CDR2 SVGAGI, per germline. The CDR3 runs to 13 residues. Trimming took off 6 bases at V and 4 bases at J, with 13 bases between the two ends. The CDR3 region is CASRTVGAYEQYF. DNA for the CDR3: TGTGCCAGCAGAACCGTGGGGGCATACGAGCAGTACTTC.

The chain employs TRBV19 and TRBJ2-5; the match to TRBD1 covers 8 bases. This CDR3 contains 16 residues. CDR1 and CDR2 (germline): LNHDA, SQIVND (reference sequence). The J segment lost 3 bases and the V segment lost 3 bases, leaving 9 bases of the junction unmatched. CDR3 bases: TGTGCCAGTAGTATCTCGTACAGGGGGGTAGAAGAGACCCAGTACTTC. Protein: CASSISYRGVEETQYF.